This T cell receptor (beta chain) was found in a study of blood T cell repertoires in COVID-19. CDR3 length: 16 amino acids. J gave up 2 bases and V 7 bases, and 10 bases lay outside the gene matches. Per the germline V gene, CDR1 is SEHNR and CDR2 is FQNEAQ (reference sequence). TCRdb keeps only in-frame clones here, not all; method: immunoSEQ multiplex PCR. The sample shows roughly 250,000 clones, roughly 86% of them seen only once. The sequenced sample consisted of PBMCs or T cells enriched from blood (not recorded which). V is TRBV7-9 and J is TRBJ1-2; TRBD1 matches at 10 bases. The TCR comes from a woman in her 50s who had recovered from COVID-19. The CDR3 is CASTVIPGQGNYGYTF. The CDR3 DNA is TGTGCCAGCACCGTAATTCCGGGACAGGGGAACTATGGCTACACCTTC.